This T cell receptor (beta chain) was documented in a study of blood T cell repertoires in COVID-19 (TCRdb year 2020). Context from the whole study: Samples from collaborators originated in the United States, Italy and Spain and spanned both the acute and convalescent phases of COVID-19. The repertoires were released in a freely available public database meant as a resource for research on the immune response to SARS-CoV-2. Subjects who had been exposed to COVID-19, were actively infected with it, or had recovered from it provided the deeply sampled blood TCRbeta repertoires that made up the dataset. A de-identified subject ID, COVID-19 status, age in years and sex were almost always included in the sample metadata. Samples came from the ongoing ImmuneRACE study (first 160 participants) plus 1,254 subjects from 6 global collaborators. Where available, HLA class I and class II types were taken from metadata supplied by the sample provider and were not determined by assay-based typing. The material from the prospective study consisted of cDNA or gDNA derived from T cells, B-cell-depleted T cells, or PBMCs. Study-wide conclusions, independent of this receptor: The quantity of clinical and demographic metadata differed by source and by participant and was supplied without curation.

TCRbeta CDR3 regions were amplified from genomic DNA using the immunoSEQ Assay, a bias-controlled multiplex PCR. Per the authors' processing: Nucleated cell counts per sample were estimated from amplification of reference gene primers within the assay. To quantify the absolute abundance of each unique TCRbeta CDR3 rearrangement, sequence reads were collapsed and filtered. For each sample, productive Simpson clonality was calculated by taking the square root of Simpson's diversity index across productive rearrangements. Entries here come from immuneACCESS through TCRdb and include only in-frame sequences with V and J called. Some clones fail to appear in such tables; in the studies checked, an unresolved V gene covers under half of the shortfall, and the cause of the remainder is unknown. V and J calls and clone size follow that table, whereas D and trimming were derived from the DNA. This sample is represented by 150,000 to 200,000 clones; 86% of them were singletons. Roughly 0.99% of the sample comes from the top ten.

The collaborating institutions used their own protocols to collect whole blood in K2EDTA tubes. Collaborator samples were shipped for TCRbeta analysis as frozen whole blood, isolated PBMCs, or DNA extracted from either sample type. For this clone: No antigen is known for it. The junction differs from germline at one of its ends, possibly a read error.

Sequencing input: peripheral blood. The clonotype comes from a young man with acute or convalescent COVID-19.

The CDR3 here reads CASSLAGGYGYTF. The DNA is as follows: TGTGCCAGCAGTCTAGCAGGGGGCTATGGCTACACCTTC. In this chain, TRBV12-3 or TRBV12-4 is recombined with TRBJ1-2; a stretch of 7 junction bases matches TRBD1. Reading from cysteine to phenylalanine, the CDR3 counts 13 amino acids. Solely the CDR3 DNA is kept, with 39 bases framed from the first base.